Below, 14 T cell receptor beta chains from the same sample are listed, as sequenced in a study of CD8 T cells in Susac syndrome. With random hexamers, 0.5 to 1 ug RNA was reverse transcribed. TCRdb reprocessed the immunoSEQ multiplex PCR reads with MiXCR, giving one entry per CDR3 protein. The sample includes 74,000 or so distinct CDR3 sequences, just over 90% of them seen just once. Material: CD4+ T cells from PBMCs. Receptors were obtained from a human donor with Susac syndrome.

The CDR3 DNA follows: TGTGCCAGCGTGGCCCCTAACACTGAAGCTTTCTTT. It codes for CASVAPNTEAFF. The rearrangement links TRBV5-4 to TRBJ1-1; D is undetermined. With 7 bases removed from V and 2 bases from J, the gap between germline ends came to 9 bases. This CDR3 is built from 12 residues. From germline, CDR1 is SGHNT and CDR2 YYREEE (reference sequence).

This chain connects TRBV5-1 to TRBJ1-4, with 9 bases fitting TRBD1. The J segment lost 5 bases and the V segment lost 4 bases, leaving 9 bases of the junction unmatched. Germline CDR1 and CDR2: SGHRS and YFSETQ. The CDR3 extends over 16 amino acids. The CDR3 sequence is CASSLGYGTGNEKLFF. The CDR3 bases are TGCGCCAGCAGCCTCGGATACGGGACAGGGAATGAAAAACTGTTTTTT.

V usage is TRBV7-2 and J usage is TRBJ1-5; D unclear. The germline V and J ends were trimmed by 3 bases and 3 bases, with 9 bases remaining between them. Germline CDR1 is SGHTA and CDR2 is FQGNSA. This CDR3 spans 14 amino acids. The DNA of the CDR3 is TGTGCCAGCAGCTTGACGACCTACAATCAGCCCCAGCATTTT. The encoded protein is CASSLTTYNQPQHF.

The V gene is TRBV4-2, the J gene TRBJ2-5; 9 bases are shared with TRBD2. Germline CDR1 is LGHNA and CDR2 is YNFKEQ. V was clipped by 3 bases and J by 2 bases; unmatched bases: 7. CDR3 length: 16 residues. CDR3 nucleotides: TGTGCCAGCAGCCAGGCCTCGAGCGGGGGGCAAGAGACCCAGTACTTC. Encoded protein: CASSQASSGGQETQYF.

This chain connects TRBV30 to TRBJ2-5, with a weak D call TRBD1 (7 bases). Germline V CDR1 and CDR2: GTSNPN, SVGIG (reference sequence). Trimming took 5 bases from V and 0 from J, leaving 25 bases between them. CDR3 size: 18 residues. The DNA of the CDR3 is TGTGCCTGGGGGCTTCCAGGGGGGCAGGGCTCGTACCAAGAGACCCAGTACTTC. Translating it yields CAWGLPGGQGSYQETQYF.

The chain links TRBV9 to TRBJ2-2; D gene unclear. This CDR3 has 14 residues. Germline V gene data show CDR1 as SGDLS and CDR2 as YYNGEE. The germline V and J ends were trimmed by 4 bases and 5 bases, with 12 bases remaining between them. CDR3 DNA sequence: TGTGCCAGCAGCCCAGAGGTTCAGACCGGGGAGCTGTTTTTT. Its translation: CASSPEVQTGELFF.

The V call is TRBV7-6, the J call TRBJ1-5; TRBD1 might be the D (6 bases). The CDR3 runs to 13 residues. Germline V lookup: CDR1 SGHVS, CDR2 FNYEAQ. With 1 base removed from V and 7 bases from J, the gap between germline ends came to 8 bases. CDR3: CASSLVGGQPQHF. The CDR3 DNA follows: TGTGCCAGCAGCTTAGTAGGGGGACAGCCCCAGCATTTT.

This chain uses TRBV4-2 with TRBJ2-1; possible D gene TRBD2, 5 bases. This CDR3 has 17 residues. Between the trimmed V and J ends, which lost 3 bases and 2 bases, there was a span of 17 bases. Per the germline V gene, CDR1 is LGHNA and CDR2 is YNFKEQ. For the CDR3, the DNA is TGTGCCAGCAGCCATGAACCGGGGATAGCTGCCTACAATGAGCAGTTCTTC. Protein: CASSHEPGIAAYNEQFF.

The chain joins TRBV9 to TRBJ1-3; D unresolved. This CDR3 has 15 amino acids. CDR1 and CDR2 (germline): SGDLS, YYNGEE. V was pared by 3 bases and J by 0 bases, with 10 bases between. This CDR3 is CASSAQVSSGNTIYF. The CDR3 DNA sequence: TGTGCCAGCAGCGCTCAGGTGTCCTCTGGAAACACCATATATTTT. Looking up the rest from reference TRBV9 and TRBJ1-3 gives the full variable domain: DSGVTQTPKHLITATGQRVTLRCSPRSGDLSVYWYQQSLDQGLQFLIQYYNGEERAKGNILERFSAQQFPDLHSELNLSSLELGDSALYFCASSAQVSSGNTIYFGEGSWLTVV.

The chain uses TRBV5-1 and TRBJ2-7; 13 bases fit TRBD2. Germline assignment: CDR1 SGHRS and CDR2 YFSETQ. J was trimmed by 6 bases and V by 0 bases; bases with no gene match: 0. The CDR3 is 14 amino acids. CDR3 sequence reads: CASSLGTSGGEQYF. CDR3 nucleotides: TGCGCCAGCAGCTTGGGGACTAGCGGGGGCGAGCAGTACTTC.

The rearrangement joins TRBV7-2 to TRBJ2-5; 13 bases fit TRBD2. The V gene's germline CDR1 is SGHTA and CDR2 FQGNSA. After removal of 3 bases from V and 5 bases from J, the junction contained 3 bases not matched to a gene. CDR3 length equals 15 residues. The CDR3 loop is CASSFTSGGGETQYF. CDR3 coding DNA: TGTGCCAGCAGCTTTACTAGCGGGGGGGGTGAGACCCAGTACTTC.

The genes are TRBV5-1 and TRBJ1-2; D is unclear. The germline V gene has CDR1 SGHRS and CDR2 YFSETQ. V was cut by 1 base and J by 2 bases, with 6 bases left in between. The CDR3 is made up of 13 amino acids. Here the CDR3 DNA reads TGCGCCAGCAGCTTGACCTACAACTATGGCTACACCTTC. It encodes CASSLTYNYGYTF.

The CDR3 reads CASRANTEAFF. For the CDR3, the DNA is TGTGCCAGCAGGGCGAACACTGAAGCTTTCTTT. The chain links TRBV28 to TRBJ1-1, with unresolved D. V was clipped by 6 bases and J by 1 base, with 3 bases between them. CDR1 MDHEN and CDR2 SYDVKM come from the germline V gene. The CDR3 contains 11 residues.

The chain combines TRBV4-2 with TRBJ2-1; D remains ambiguous. The germline V and J ends were trimmed by 1 base and 8 bases, with 12 bases remaining between them. CDR3 size: 14 residues. Germline CDR1 and CDR2: LGHNA and YNFKEQ. As DNA, the CDR3 is TGTGCCAGCAGCCAAGTTGGTGAGTTGGATGAGCAGTTCTTC. Encoded protein: CASSQVGELDEQFF.